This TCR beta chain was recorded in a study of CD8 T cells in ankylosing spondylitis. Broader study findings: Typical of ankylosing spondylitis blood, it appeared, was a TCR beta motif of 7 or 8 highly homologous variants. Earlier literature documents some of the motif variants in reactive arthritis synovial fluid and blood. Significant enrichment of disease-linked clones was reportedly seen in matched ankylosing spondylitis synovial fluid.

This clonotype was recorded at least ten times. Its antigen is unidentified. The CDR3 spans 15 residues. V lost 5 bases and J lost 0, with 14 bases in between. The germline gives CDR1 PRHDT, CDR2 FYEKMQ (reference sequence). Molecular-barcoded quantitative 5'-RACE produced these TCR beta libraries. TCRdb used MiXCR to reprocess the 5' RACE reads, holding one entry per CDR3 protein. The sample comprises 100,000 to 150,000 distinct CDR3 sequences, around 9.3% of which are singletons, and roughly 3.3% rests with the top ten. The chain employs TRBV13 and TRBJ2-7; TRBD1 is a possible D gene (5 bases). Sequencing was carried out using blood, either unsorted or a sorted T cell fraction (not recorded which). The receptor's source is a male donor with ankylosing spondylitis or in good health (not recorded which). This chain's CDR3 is CASSPDGASSYEQYF. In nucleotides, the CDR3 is TGTGCCAGCAGCCCGGATGGGGCGAGCTCCTACGAGCAGTACTTC.